A selection of T cell receptor beta chains follows, all from one sample in a study of early T cells in non-severe SARS-CoV-2 infection. MiXCR, applied by TCRdb to the 5' RACE reads, yields one record per CDR3 protein. The repertoire includes approximately 50,000 distinct CDR3 sequences, approximately 12% of them detected once, and about 2.4% sits in the top ten. Sequenced here: whole blood, sampled at baseline. Receptors originate from an adult who was a healthcare worker with PCR-confirmed SARS-CoV-2 infection or an uninfected control (not recorded which). CDR3s include the opening cysteine and the closing phenylalanine or tryptophan.

j_gene: TRBJ2-1
v_gene: TRBV11-2
CDR3aa: CASSSVRGRFNEQFF

j_gene: TRBJ2-7
v_gene: TRBV4-2
CDR3aa: CASSRDGSYEQYF

j_gene: TRBJ2-3
v_gene: TRBV19
CDR3aa: CASIDFSDTQYF

j_gene: TRBJ1-6
v_gene: TRBV5-6
CDR3aa: CASSIFGLDSPLHF

j_gene: TRBJ2-3
v_gene: TRBV7-6
CDR3aa: CASSLGPTDTQYF

j_gene: TRBJ2-1
v_gene: TRBV4-1
CDR3aa: CASSQLRLAGTDNEQFF

j_gene: TRBJ2-2
v_gene: TRBV7-7
CDR3aa: CASSYTLGVGTGELFF

j_gene: TRBJ1-1
v_gene: TRBV10-3
CDR3aa: CAISESKGRTEAFF

j_gene: TRBJ2-7
v_gene: TRBV4-2
CDR3aa: CASSQDPVRGYEQYF

j_gene: TRBJ2-3
v_gene: TRBV11-2
CDR3aa: CASSQRRDLAQYF

j_gene: TRBJ2-7
v_gene: TRBV10-2
CDR3aa: CASSDLAGPTEQYF

j_gene: TRBJ2-2
v_gene: TRBV7-3
CDR3aa: CASKSYSSTGELFF

j_gene: TRBJ2-7
v_gene: TRBV18
CDR3aa: CASSSFGGINEQYF

j_gene: TRBJ1-6
v_gene: TRBV6-5
CDR3aa: CASSWARTGTANSPLHF

j_gene: TRBJ1-6
v_gene: TRBV10-1
CDR3aa: CASTEGQPGNSPLHF

j_gene: TRBJ2-7
v_gene: TRBV10-3
CDR3aa: CATTTRKRGKTGTYEQYF